This is a list of T cell receptor beta chains from one sample in a study of blood T cell repertoires in COVID-19. The protocol was immunoSEQ multiplex PCR, while the TCRdb copy is restricted to in-frame clones and leaves out a portion. The table has just over 200,000 clones, over 75% seen once. The sequencing input was peripheral blood. Receptor source: a man at least 80 years old with acute or convalescent COVID-19. Both conserved end residues are part of each CDR3. A D gene is named only where the DNA matches it firmly. For some rows the clone size is stated as once, few or many, or as a class when expanded; others skip it.

clone_size	v_call	d_call	j_call	cdr3_nt	cdr3_aa
.	TRBV6-4	.	TRBJ2-2	TGTGCCAGCAGTGACTCGAGAGTGGGGGAGCTGTTTTTT	CASSDSRVGELFF
.	TRBV24-1	.	TRBJ2-1	TGTGCCACCAGTGATTCCAGCGCCAATGAGCAGTTCTTC	CATSDSSANEQFF
.	TRBV19	.	TRBJ1-1	TGTGCCAGTAGTTGGCCCGACAATTCCTTGAACACTGAAGCTTTCTTT	CASSWPDNSLNTEAFF
.	TRBV4-2	TRBD1	TRBJ2-6	TGTGCCAGCAGCCAAGACCGGGACAGCTCTGGGGCCAACGTCCTGACTTTC	CASSQDRDSSGANVLTF
.	TRBV27	TRBD1	TRBJ2-1	TGTGCCAGCAGATCCTGGGGGACAGGGAACAATGAGCAGTTCTTC	CASRSWGTGNNEQFF
.	TRBV5-1	TRBD1	TRBJ2-5	TGCGCCAGCACCAGACAGGACAGGGGGCGAGGGGAGACCCAGTACTTC	CASTRQDRGRGETQYF
.	TRBV19	TRBD2	TRBJ2-1	TGTGCCAGTAGTATGAGGTTGCGGGAGGGATACAATGAGCAGTTCTTC	CASSMRLREGYNEQFF
.	TRBV5-1	.	TRBJ1-2	TGCGCCAGCAGTGGGGGCCACTATGGCTACACCTTC	CASSGGHYGYTF
.	TRBV19	.	TRBJ1-3	TGTGCCAGTACCCCACTGATCTCTGGAAACACCATATATTTT	CASTPLISGNTIYF
.	TRBV29-1	TRBD1	TRBJ1-5	TGCAGCGCCCGACAGGGCCTCAATCAGCCCCAGCATTTT	CSARQGLNQPQHF
.	TRBV14	.	TRBJ2-1	TGTGCCAGCAGCCAAGGGGGGGGCAGGTACAATGAGCAGTTCTTC	CASSQGGGRYNEQFF
.	TRBV24-1	TRBD1	TRBJ1-1	TGTGCCACCAGTGGCGCGACAGGGGCGGGAACTGAAGCTTTCTTT	CATSGATGAGTEAFF
.	TRBV29-1	TRBD2	TRBJ2-3	TGCAGCGGACGAGGACTAGCGTCAGATACGCAGTATTTT	CSGRGLASDTQYF
.	TRBV2	TRBD2	TRBJ2-1	TGTGCCAGCCAGGAAGCGGGAGGGCCAGGGGAGCAGTTCTTC	CASQEAGGPGEQFF
.	TRBV27	TRBD1	TRBJ1-5	TGTGCCAGCAGCTGGACAGGAAATCAGCCCCAGCATTTT	CASSWTGNQPQHF
.	TRBV5-1	.	TRBJ1-2	TGCGCCAGCAGCTTGGAGTCAGGGAACTATGGCTACACCTTC	CASSLESGNYGYTF
.	TRBV3-1/TRBV3-2	.	TRBJ2-1	TGTGCCAGCAGCCAAGTGGTGAGAAATGAGCAGTTCTTC	CASSQVVRNEQFF
.	TRBV5-1	TRBD2	TRBJ2-2	TGCGCCAGCAGCTCCGGAATTAGCGGGAGTAGGACCGGGGAGCTGTTTTTT	CASSSGISGSRTGELFF
.	TRBV10-2	.	TRBJ2-2	TGCGCCAGCAGGATGGGGGCTGGGGCCGGGGAGCTGTTTTTT	CASRMGAGAGELFF
.	TRBV5-1	TRBD1	TRBJ2-7	TGCGCCAGCAGCCGAGGGACAGAGCGCTACGAGCAGTACTTC	CASSRGTERYEQYF
few	TRBV10-1	.	TRBJ2-7	TGCGCCAGCAGTGAGGGCTCCGAGCAGTACTTC	CASSEGSEQYF
.	TRBV18	.	TRBJ1-1	TGTGCCAGCTCACCACCATCAAACACTGAAGCTTTCTTT	CASSPPSNTEAFF
.	TRBV27	TRBD2	TRBJ2-3	TGTGCCAGCAGTTGGTCTGTCGGGGGGGGAGATACGCAGTATTTT	CASSWSVGGGDTQYF
.	TRBV5-4	.	TRBJ2-2	TGTGCCAGCAGCCCATGGCAGACGAACACCGGGGAGCTGTTTTTT	CASSPWQTNTGELFF
.	TRBV3-1/TRBV3-2	TRBD2	TRBJ2-5	TGTGCCAGCAGACAGACTAGCGGGGCACAAGAGACCCAGTACTTC	CASRQTSGAQETQYF
.	TRBV10-2	TRBD1	TRBJ2-7	TGCGCCAGCGGTTTAAGGGGGCGCGAGCAGTACTTC	CASGLRGREQYF
.	TRBV28	.	TRBJ1-2	TGTGCCAGCAGTATCAGAAACTATGGCTACACCTTC	CASSIRNYGYTF
.	TRBV7-3	.	TRBJ2-1	TGTGCCAGCAGCTCCGGAGAGACGGCTAGTAAGTTCTTC	CASSSGETASKFF
.	TRBV5-1	TRBD2	TRBJ2-1	TGCGCCAGCAGCTATATACTAGCGGGCAACAATGAGCAGTTCTTC	CASSYILAGNNEQFF
.	TRBV19	TRBD1	TRBJ1-2	TGTGCCAGTACCTCCGGACAGGGGGCGTTCTATGGCTACACCTTC	CASTSGQGAFYGYTF
.	TRBV6-5	TRBD1	TRBJ1-1	TGTGCCAGCAGTTCACAGGGGCGGAACACTGAAGCTTTCTTT	CASSSQGRNTEAFF
.	TRBV5-1	.	TRBJ2-1	TGCGCCAGCAGCCATCTAGCGCCAACCTCCTACAATGAGCAGTTCTTC	CASSHLAPTSYNEQFF
.	TRBV9	TRBD1	TRBJ1-2	TGTGCCAGCAGCACGAGACAGGGGAGTGTCTATGGCTACACCTTC	CASSTRQGSVYGYTF
.	TRBV5-8	.	TRBJ2-7	TGTGCCAGCAGCCGGGACACTAACTCCTACGAGCAGTACTTC	CASSRDTNSYEQYF
.	TRBV19	.	TRBJ1-1	TGTGCCAGTAGTATGGGCTGGGCCCATAGAGAAGCTTTCTTT	CASSMGWAHREAFF
.	TRBV28	.	TRBJ1-1	TGTGCCAGCAGTTTACCCCGGAGAGACACTGAAGCTTTCTTT	CASSLPRRDTEAFF
.	TRBV28	TRBD1	TRBJ2-4	TGTGCCAGCAGCCCTCGTGGACAGGGCCTTAACATTCAGTACTTC	CASSPRGQGLNIQYF
once	TRBV7-2	.	TRBJ2-2	TGTGCCAGCAGCTTAGCGGAACTAGCATCGAACACCGGGGAGCTGTTTTTT	CASSLAELASNTGELFF
.	TRBV2	TRBD1	TRBJ1-2	TGTGCCAGCAGTGACTCAGGGGGCGAATTCGGCTACACCTTC	CASSDSGGEFGYTF
.	TRBV2	TRBD1	TRBJ2-3	TGTGCCAGCAGCCGACAGGGGGCGAGCACAGATACGCAGTATTTT	CASSRQGASTDTQYF
.	TRBV6-5	TRBD2	TRBJ2-3	TGTGCCAGCAGTTACTCGATGGCTAGCGGGCAGTATTTT	CASSYSMASGQYF
.	TRBV27	.	TRBJ2-7	TGTGCCAGCAGTTTCGGGACTTCCTACGAGCAGTACTTC	CASSFGTSYEQYF
.	TRBV7-2	TRBD1	TRBJ2-4	TGTGCCAGCAGCCCTCGACAGGGGAAAAACATTCAGTACTTC	CASSPRQGKNIQYF
.	TRBV7-9	TRBD1	TRBJ1-2	TGTGCCAGCAGCCATAACAGGGGTAGGACTAACTATGGCTACACCTTC	CASSHNRGRTNYGYTF
once	TRBV6-5	.	TRBJ1-4	TGTGCCAGCAGTTCCAAACCGGGACACAGAAATGAAAAACTGTTTTTT	CASSSKPGHRNEKLFF
.	TRBV28	TRBD1	TRBJ2-2	TGTGCCAGCAGTTTATTCTGGACAGGGGGGAACACCGGGGAGCTGTTTTTT	CASSLFWTGGNTGELFF
.	TRBV21-1	.	TRBJ1-2	TGTGCCAGCAGCAAAGCGCTTTCACAGGGGAAGGGCTATGGCTACACCTTC	CASSKALSQGKGYGYTF
.	TRBV7-6	.	TRBJ1-5	TGTGCCAGCAGCTTAGGGGCAGATACCAATCAGCCCCAGCATTTT	CASSLGADTNQPQHF
.	TRBV27	TRBD2	TRBJ2-1	TGTGCCAGCAGTGTAGCGGGAGGGCCTAAGGGGGGGTACAATGAGCAGTTCTTC	CASSVAGGPKGGYNEQFF
.	TRBV7-9	.	TRBJ1-2	TGTGCCAGCAGCTTAGGTCCGTACTATGGCTACACCTTC	CASSLGPYYGYTF
.	TRBV2	.	TRBJ2-6	TGTGCCAGCAGACAAAGCTCTGGGGCCAACGTCCTGACTTTC	CASRQSSGANVLTF
.	TRBV7-8	.	TRBJ1-5	TGTGCCAGCAGCTTAGGCAGGGCTAACTTCAATCAGCCCCAGCATTTT	CASSLGRANFNQPQHF
.	TRBV11-3	TRBD2	TRBJ2-3	TGTGCCAGCAGCTTAGAATCGGTCTGGGGAGGGGCAGATACGCAGTATTTT	CASSLESVWGGADTQYF
.	TRBV3-1/TRBV3-2	.	TRBJ2-5	TGTGCCAGCAGCCAAGTCGTTTTTGGTAGGCGGGACCAAGAGACCCAGTACTTC	CASSQVVFGRRDQETQYF
.	TRBV30	TRBD2	TRBJ2-5	TGTGCCTGGAGCGGGGGGTTTAGGGAGACCCAGTACTTC	CAWSGGFRETQYF
.	TRBV6-2/TRBV6-3	TRBD1	TRBJ2-2	TGTGCCAGCAGTTACTCGGACAGGGACACCGGGGAGCTGTTTTTT	CASSYSDRDTGELFF
.	TRBV10-3	TRBD2	TRBJ2-7	TGTGCCATCCAACCAGTGGTTAGCGGGAGTGGTGAGCAGTACTTC	CAIQPVVSGSGEQYF
.	TRBV6-5	.	TRBJ2-5	TGTGCCAGCAGTTACACAGCGGACGGATTAGGGACCCAGTACTTC	CASSYTADGLGTQYF
.	TRBV7-9	TRBD2	TRBJ2-3	TGTGCCAGCAGCGCATCACTAGCGGGAGGTTATACGCAGTATTTT	CASSASLAGGYTQYF
.	TRBV18	.	TRBJ2-2	TGTGCCAGCTCACCACCGAAGGGGCTCAGCACCGGGGAGCTGTTTTTT	CASSPPKGLSTGELFF